The 14 T cell receptor beta chains in this list originate from one sample, sequenced in a study of T cell changes during pregnancy in multiple sclerosis. Assay: immunoSEQ multiplex PCR; the TCRdb copy retains only in-frame clones and omits some. The sample has roughly 30,000 clones, roughly 89% seen once. This specimen consisted of CD8+ T cells from peripheral blood mononuclear cells, obtained in the first trimester of pregnancy. All receptors derive from a female donor with multiple sclerosis, enrolled in a pregnancy study.

This sequence joins TRBV28 and TRBJ1-4; D possibly corresponds to TRBD1 (5 bases). Germline V lookup: CDR1 MDHEN, CDR2 SYDVKM. Trimming stripped 4 bases from V and 8 bases from J, with 23 bases between. CDR3 size: 17 residues. The CDR3 sequence is CASSYTSDSAEEEKLFF. CDR3 DNA sequence: TGTGCCAGCAGTTACACCTCAGACAGTGCTGAGGAGGAAAAACTGTTTTTT.

The chain couples TRBV4-3 to TRBJ2-4; a weak D match, TRBD1 (6 bases). Trimming shortened V by 0 bases and J by 8 bases, and 14 bases separated the two germline ends. Germline CDR1 is LGHNA and CDR2 is YSLEER. This CDR3 is 15 amino acids long. The CDR3 DNA reads as TGCGCCAGCAGCCAAGAGATTAACAGGGAAGACATTCAGTACTTC. This translates into CASSQEINREDIQYF.

This CDR3 reads CASTCARDRVWETQYF. The CDR3 DNA follows: TGTGCCAGCACTTGTGCCCGAGACAGGGTCTGGGAGACCCAGTACTTC. This chain connects TRBV5-6 to TRBJ2-5, with TRBD1 matching 7 bases. Per germline, CDR1 SGHDT and CDR2 YYEEEE. This CDR3 comprises 16 residues. With V trimmed by 6 bases and J by 5 bases, 16 bases remained unmatched. The full variable domain, completed using reference TRBV5-6 and TRBJ2-5, is DAGVTQSPTHLIKTRGQQVTLRCSPKSGHDTVSWYQQALGQGPQFIFQYYEEEERQRGNFPDRFSGHQFPNYSSELNVNALLLGDSALYLCASTCARDRVWETQYFGPGTRLLVL.

The J gene is TRBJ2-2, the V gene TRBV4-2; 8 bases line up with TRBD2. The CDR3 extends over 17 amino acids. V lost 3 bases, J lost 0 bases, and 6 bases stayed unmatched. CDR1 and CDR2 from the germline V gene are LGHNA and YNFKEQ. The CDR3 nucleotides read TGTGCCAGCAGCCAGCGGGAGGCCTCTCCGAACACCGGGGAGCTGTTTTTT. Its protein is CASSQREASPNTGELFF.

J is TRBJ2-1 and V is TRBV9, with TRBD2 matching over 13 bases. The CDR3 is 16 amino acids. V gave up 0 bases and J gave up 8 bases; unmatched junction bases: 5. Germline CDR1 reads SGDLS; CDR2 reads YYNGEE. CDR3 loop: CASSVGGLAGSHEQFF. The CDR3, as DNA: TGTGCCAGCAGCGTAGGGGGACTAGCGGGATCCCATGAGCAGTTCTTC.

This chain links TRBV4-3 with TRBJ1-6, with a tentative D call TRBD1 (5 bases). V was trimmed by 0 bases and J by 8 bases, leaving 14 bases between them. CDR1 is LGHNA and CDR2 is YSLEER in the germline V gene. This CDR3 contains 16 residues. CDR3 sequence reads: CASSQEAARAYSPLHF. CDR3 bases: TGCGCCAGCAGCCAAGAGGCGGCCAGGGCATATTCACCCCTCCACTTT.

The V gene is TRBV11-2, the J gene TRBJ1-4; 8 nucleotides align to TRBD1. The CDR3 extends over 15 amino acids. After removal of 1 base from V and 8 bases from J, the junction contained 6 bases not matched to a gene. The germline V gene has CDR1 SGHAT and CDR2 FQNNGV. In nucleotides, the CDR3 is TGTGCCAGCAGCTTAGGTTCAGGGGGCGAGGAAAAACTGTTTTTT. Translating it yields CASSLGSGGEEKLFF.

V gene TRBV18 combines with J gene TRBJ2-7, with 11 positions matching TRBD1. Unmatched junction bases numbered 4, after V lost 3 bases and J lost 3 bases. There are 15 residues in the CDR3. CDR1 KGHSH and CDR2 LQKENI come from the germline V gene. Here the CDR3 reads CASSPSGQGDYEQYF. CDR3 sequence (DNA): TGTGCCAGCTCACCCTCGGGACAGGGGGACTACGAGCAGTACTTC.

The gene calls are TRBV29-1 and TRBJ2-7; D might be TRBD2 (6 bases). Germline loops: CDR1 SQVTM, CDR2 ANQGSEA. Trimming removed 4 bases at V and 4 bases at J, with 14 bases between. The CDR3 spans 13 residues. This chain's CDR3 is CSVASGRPYEQYF. In DNA form, the CDR3 reads TGCAGCGTTGCTTCAGGGAGGCCATACGAGCAGTACTTC.

The V gene is TRBV10-3, the J gene TRBJ2-7, with a possible D match to TRBD1 (6 bases). Germline CDR1 and CDR2: ENHRY and SYGVKD. This CDR3 contains 15 residues. Trimming left V 2 bases short and J 6 bases short, with 17 bases between. The CDR3 loop is CAISEPAGQSGEQYF. The CDR3, as DNA: TGTGCCATCAGTGAGCCGGCTGGACAGTCGGGCGAGCAGTACTTC.

This clone has only one observation. The chain carries TRBV6-5 and TRBJ2-1, with 10 bases matching TRBD2. Germline CDR1 is MNHEY and CDR2 is SVGAGI. CDR3 length: 15 residues. J lost 4 bases, V lost 6 bases, and 6 bases had no gene match. DNA of the CDR3: TGTGCCAGCAGAAAACCGGGACTAGCGTACAATGAGCAGTTCTTC. It encodes CASRKPGLAYNEQFF.

The chain employs TRBV4-1 and TRBJ2-1, with TRBD2 identical over 8 bases. Trimming at V came to 5 bases and at J to 0 bases, leaving 9 bases not matched to a gene. The germline V gene encodes CDR1 MGHRA and CDR2 YSYEKL. The CDR3 is made up of 17 amino acids. Written as DNA, the CDR3 is TGCGCCAGCAGCGGGCTAGCGGGCCTGAGCTCCTACAATGAGCAGTTCTTC. Translated: CASSGLAGLSSYNEQFF.

The chain combines TRBV14 with TRBJ2-1, with TRBD2 identical over 7 bases. CDR3 size: 17 residues. V shed 0 bases and J 0 bases; nucleotides not matched to a gene: 5. From germline, CDR1 is SGHDN and CDR2 FVKESK. The CDR3 nucleotides are TGTGCCAGCAGCCAAGATTATCGCGGGAGCTCCTACAATGAGCAGTTCTTC. Translation: CASSQDYRGSSYNEQFF.

In its sample, this clone was seen once. The chain uses TRBV27 and TRBJ2-7; TRBD2 matches 12 bases. In germline, CDR1 is MNHEY, CDR2 SMNVEV (reference sequence). V dropped 6 bases and J dropped 7; count of bases not matched to a gene: 7. The CDR3 totals 14 residues. CDR3 sequence: CASSGLAGLSEQYF. Written as DNA, the CDR3 is TGTGCCAGCAGCGGACTAGCGGGACTTAGTGAGCAGTACTTC.